Listed here are 29 T cell receptor beta chains from one sample, sequenced in a study of blood T cell repertoires in COVID-19. Profiling relied on immunoSEQ multiplex PCR, and the TCRdb table lists in-frame clones only, not all of them. Of 65,000 to 95,000 clones listed, roughly 90% are singletons. Sequenced sample: peripheral blood. The source is a man between 65 and 79 years old with acute or convalescent COVID-19.

The rearrangement joins TRBV24-1 to TRBJ2-1; maybe TRBD2 (5 bases). Germline CDR1 reads KGHDR; CDR2 reads SFDVKD. V was pared by 4 bases and J by 5 bases, with 14 bases between. The CDR3 has 15 residues. CDR3 in amino acids: CATSDPGTTNNEQFF. DNA for the CDR3: TGTGCCACCAGTGACCCGGGAACCACAAACAATGAGCAGTTCTTC.

The chain combines TRBV2 with TRBJ2-1, with 9 bases matching TRBD2. V was pared by 10 bases and J by 6 bases, with 19 bases of the junction left unmatched. Germline assignment: CDR1 SNHLY and CDR2 FYNNEI. The CDR3 contains 17 residues. CDR3 nucleotides: TGTGCCATACTAATTTTCCAGGGCGGGAGGGTAGGCAATGAGCAGTTCTTC. Protein sequence: CAILIFQGGRVGNEQFF.

This clone was counted once. The rearrangement links TRBV28 to TRBJ2-2; D call uncertain. Germline assignment: CDR1 MDHEN and CDR2 SYDVKM. Trimming removed 6 bases at V and 4 bases at J, with 12 bases between. The CDR3 extends over 14 amino acids. The CDR3 here is CASSSQVITGELFF. The CDR3, as DNA: TGTGCCAGCAGCTCCCAGGTTATCACCGGGGAGCTGTTTTTT.

The V gene is TRBV19, the J gene TRBJ2-7; 7 bases agree with TRBD1. V trimming: 3 bases; J trimming: 0 bases; junction bases outside the gene matches: 2. CDR3 size: 14 residues. From germline, CDR1 is LNHDA and CDR2 SQIVND (reference sequence). The CDR3 sequence: CASSIGTASYEQYF. In DNA form, the CDR3 reads TGTGCCAGTAGTATCGGGACAGCCTCCTACGAGCAGTACTTC.

V and J are TRBV15 and TRBJ2-1, with D tentatively TRBD2 (6 bases). Trimming took off 7 bases at V and 3 bases at J, with 19 bases between the two ends. CDR1 LNHNV and CDR2 YYDKDF come from the germline V gene (reference sequence). There are 16 residues in the CDR3. The CDR3 spells CATTPEGGGLYNEQFF. CDR3 in DNA: TGTGCCACCACCCCCGAGGGAGGCGGGCTCTACAATGAGCAGTTCTTC.

The chain joins TRBV7-8 to TRBJ1-4, with D perhaps matching TRBD1 (6 bases). This CDR3 is built from 15 residues. V was trimmed by 4 bases and J by 8 bases, leaving 17 bases between them. Germline lookup yields CDR1 SGHVS and CDR2 FQNEAQ. CDR3 sequence reads: CASSYTGRTEEKLFF. The CDR3 coding sequence is TGTGCCAGCAGCTATACAGGGCGAACGGAGGAAAAACTGTTTTTT.

This clone was seen only a few times. The CDR3 DNA reads as TGTGCCAGCAGGAGTGGGGGGGGAAGGCGCGAGCAGTACTTC. Translating gives CASRSGGGRREQYF. The gene calls are TRBV28 and TRBJ2-7; TRBD2 agrees at 7 bases. Losses at the gene ends were 6 bases for V and 6 bases for J; bases not matched to a gene: 11. Germline V gene sequence: CDR1 MDHEN, CDR2 SYDVKM. This CDR3 spans 14 amino acids.

The J gene is TRBJ1-2, the V gene TRBV19; TRBD1 matches at 7 bases. The V gene's germline CDR1 is LNHDA and CDR2 SQIVND (reference sequence). V trimming: 4 bases; J trimming: 10 bases; junction bases outside the gene matches: 6. This CDR3 comprises 12 residues. The CDR3 region is CASSTRTGSYTF. In DNA, the CDR3 is TGTGCCAGTAGTACCCGGACAGGCTCCTACACCTTC. Full variable domain (remainder filled in from reference TRBV19 and TRBJ1-2): DGGITQSPKYLFRKEGQNVTLSCEQNLNHDAMYWYRQDPGQGLRLIYYSQIVNDFQKGDIAEGYSVSREKKESFPLTVTSAQKNPTAFYLCASSTRTGSYTFGSGTRLTVV.

The genes are TRBV5-4 and TRBJ1-6; D is perhaps TRBD1 (6 bases). The CDR3 loop spans 15 amino acids. The germline CDR1 and CDR2 sequences are SGHNT and YYREEE (reference sequence). V shed 4 bases and J shed 10 bases, with 18 bases lying between them. The chain's CDR3 is CASSPSRGFGSPLHF. The CDR3 DNA is TGTGCCAGCAGCCCAAGCAGGGGATTCGGGTCACCCCTCCACTTT.

V gene TRBV10-3 combines with J gene TRBJ2-7; 9 bases align to TRBD1. The CDR3 runs to 18 residues. Germline V gene sequence: CDR1 ENHRY, CDR2 SYGVKD. V dropped 3 bases and J dropped 2; count of bases not matched to a gene: 14. CDR3 nucleotide sequence: TGTGCCATCAGTGACTCCGGGACAGGGTCCTCTTCAACCTACGAGCAGTACTTC. Its protein product is CAISDSGTGSSSTYEQYF.

The chain is built from TRBV13 and TRBJ2-3, with 7 positions matching TRBD1. Germline V CDR1 and CDR2: PRHDT, FYEKMQ (reference sequence). The junction had 11 bases not matched to a gene; V was cut back by 5 bases and J by 0 bases. The CDR3 consists of 17 residues. CDR3 sequence: CASSRGQKSSSTDTQYF. In DNA form, the CDR3 reads TGTGCCAGCAGCAGGGGACAGAAATCGTCTAGCACAGATACGCAGTATTTT.

The chain has TRBV7-2 and TRBJ2-1; 9 nucleotides align to TRBD2. The CDR3 length is 15 residues. Germline V gives CDR1 SGHTA, CDR2 FQGNSA. Trimming removed 6 bases from V and 7 bases from J; junction bases left unmatched: 10. This CDR3 is CASSPSGGSENEQFF. CDR3 coding DNA: TGTGCCAGCAGTCCAAGCGGGGGGAGTGAGAATGAGCAGTTCTTC. The entire variable domain, with the rest obtained from reference TRBV7-2 and TRBJ2-1, is as follows: GAGVSQSPSNKVTEKGKDVELRCDPISGHTALYWYRQSLGQGLEFLIYFQGNSAPDKSGLPSDRFSAERTGGSVSTLTIQRTQQEDSAVYLCASSPSGGSENEQFFGPGTRLTVL.

This clone came up a few times. The rearrangement links TRBV9 to TRBJ2-1; 8 nucleotides agree with TRBD2. Looked up from germline, CDR1 is SGDLS and CDR2 is YYNGEE. This CDR3 spans 16 amino acids. After removal of 3 bases from V and 4 bases from J, the junction contained 9 bases not matched to a gene. The CDR3: CASSAPGRGAYNEQFF. The CDR3 nucleotides are TGTGCCAGCAGCGCCCCCGGGCGGGGGGCTTACAATGAGCAGTTCTTC.

On this clone itself: Distinct nucleotide sequences in the sample also encode this CDR3. This chain connects TRBV6-2 or TRBV6-3 to TRBJ2-1; 7 nucleotides match TRBD1. Germline CDR1 reads MNHEY; CDR2 reads SVGEGT. V trimming: 6 bases; J trimming: 4 bases; junction bases outside the gene matches: 6. The CDR3 sequence is 14 residues long. In DNA, the CDR3 is TGTGCCAGCAGCCGCCCGGGACAGTACAATGAGCAGTTCTTC. Its translation: CASSRPGQYNEQFF.

The chain is built from TRBV9 and TRBJ1-1, with unresolved D. This CDR3 has 13 amino acids. CDR1 and CDR2 from the germline V gene are SGDLS and YYNGEE. V was trimmed by 3 bases and J by 1 base, leaving 7 bases between them. The CDR3 loop reads CASSASGNTEAFF. The CDR3 nucleotides read TGTGCCAGCAGCGCCAGCGGGAACACTGAAGCTTTCTTT.

The rearrangement uses TRBV12-3 or TRBV12-4 and TRBJ2-7; TRBD1 is a possible D gene (6 bases). This CDR3 is 12 amino acids long. V lost 5 bases to trimming and J lost 3 bases, with 8 bases between them. The CDR3 bases are TGTGCCAGCAGTCGGACAGACTACGAGCAGTACTTC. Encoded protein: CASSRTDYEQYF.

This chain joins TRBV7-6 and TRBJ1-5; tentatively, D is TRBD1 (5 bases). Germline CDR1 and CDR2: SGHVS and FNYEAQ. The V end was cut by 2 bases, the J end by 2 bases, with 10 bases between. This CDR3 has 15 residues. This CDR3 reads CASSLTGGGNQPQHF. CDR3 nucleotides: TGTGCCAGCAGCTTAACAGGAGGGGGCAATCAGCCCCAGCATTTT.

The chain carries TRBV6-5 and TRBJ1-5, with D uncertain. Between the trimmed V and J ends, which lost 6 bases and 0 bases, there was a span of 9 bases. The CDR3 totals 14 residues. Germline V CDR1 and CDR2: MNHEY, SVGAGI. As DNA, the CDR3 is TGTGCCAGCAGCGGAGGATATAGCAATCAGCCCCAGCATTTT. Translated, it gives CASSGGYSNQPQHF.

The rearrangement joins TRBV7-9 to TRBJ1-1; possibly TRBD1 for D (6 bases). This CDR3 has 15 residues. Trimming took 5 bases from V and 2 from J, leaving 15 bases between them. Per the germline V gene, CDR1 is SEHNR and CDR2 is FQNEAQ (reference sequence). DNA for the CDR3: TGTGCCAGCAGCGAGAGACAGGTCGTTAACACTGAAGCTTTCTTT. This encodes CASSERQVVNTEAFF.

The chain joins TRBV19 to TRBJ2-5; 8 nucleotides match TRBD2. The germline gives CDR1 LNHDA, CDR2 SQIVND (reference sequence). V lost 5 bases and J lost 2; bases outside the gene matches: 10. The CDR3 spans 16 residues. CDR3 nucleotides: TGTGCCAGTAGTTTGGACGGGGGGGTTCCTCAAGAGACCCAGTACTTC. Translating it yields CASSLDGGVPQETQYF.

V is TRBV5-1 and J is TRBJ2-3; TRBD2 aligns across 11 bases. CDR3 size: 15 residues. From germline, CDR1 is SGHRS and CDR2 YFSETQ. J lost 4 bases, V lost 4 bases, and 5 bases had no gene match. The CDR3: CASSPTSGGPDTQYF. The CDR3 DNA sequence: TGCGCCAGCAGCCCTACTAGCGGGGGCCCAGATACGCAGTATTTT.

V gene TRBV6-5 combines with J gene TRBJ2-7; TRBD2 is a possible D gene (6 bases). The length of the CDR3 is 14 residues. Trimming removed 5 bases from V and 5 bases from J, with 16 bases in between. Germline CDR1 is MNHEY and CDR2 is SVGAGI. CDR3 in DNA: TGTGCCAGCAGTCGGGACTCCCTGGTCGACGAGCAGTACTTC. This gives the protein CASSRDSLVDEQYF.

With regard to this clone: The junction and the germline gene differ at one end; a read error may be behind it. The chain recombines TRBV6-5 with TRBJ1-1; 7 bases are shared with TRBD1. The CDR3 runs to 12 residues. The germline V gene encodes CDR1 MNHEY and CDR2 SVGAGI. Here the CDR3 reads CASSFDRVERRF. The CDR3 nucleotides are TGTGCCAGCAGCTTCGACAGGGTTGAGCGGAGATTT.

This chain links TRBV10-2 with TRBJ2-7; weak D call: TRBD1 (6 bases). Germline values: CDR1 WSHSY, CDR2 SAAADI. The V end was cut by 0 bases, the J end by 3 bases, with 15 bases between. The CDR3 has 16 amino acids. The CDR3 is CASSESMGAGDYEQYF. The CDR3 bases are TGCGCCAGCAGTGAGTCGATGGGGGCAGGGGACTACGAGCAGTACTTC.

The chain uses TRBV4-3 and TRBJ2-7; 8 bases fit TRBD2. Germline V gene lookup returns CDR1 LGHNA and CDR2 YSLEER. The CDR3 is 15 residues long. V shed 4 bases and J 3 bases; nucleotides not matched to a gene: 8. CDR3 residues: CASSLLRGGHYEQYF. DNA of the CDR3: TGCGCCAGCAGCCTTCTTCGGGGGGGACACTACGAGCAGTACTTC.

The chain carries TRBV20-1 and TRBJ2-1; D remains ambiguous. The CDR3 has 14 residues. Trimming left V 3 bases short and J 0 bases short, with 9 bases between. CDR1 and CDR2 from the germline V gene are DFQATT and SNEGSKA (reference sequence). CDR3 nucleotides: TGCAGTGCTAGTATAGCCGGCTCCTACAATGAGCAGTTCTTC. Encoded protein: CSASIAGSYNEQFF.

V gene TRBV29-1 combines with J gene TRBJ1-1; D ambiguous. The CDR3 length is 11 residues. Germline lookup yields CDR1 SQVTM and CDR2 ANQGSEA. This CDR3 reads CTAGRVDEAFF. DNA of the CDR3: TGCACCGCGGGGAGGGTGGATGAAGCTTTCTTT. The full variable domain, in which reference TRBV29-1 and TRBJ1-1 provide the parts outside the CDR3, is SAVISQKPSRDICQRGTSLTIQCQVDSQVTMMFWYRQQPGQSLTLIATANQGSEATYESGFVIDKFPISRPNLTFSTLTVSNMSPEDSSIYLCTAGRVDEAFFGQGTRLTVV.

The V and J genes are TRBV4-3 and TRBJ2-3; D may be TRBD2 (7 bases). Germline CDR1 is LGHNA and CDR2 is YSLEER. This CDR3 has 20 amino acids. The V and J ends lost 0 bases and 2 bases respectively, with 24 bases between them. CDR3 in DNA: TGCGCCAGCAGCCAAGATGACTCTTCCCCTGGGGCGGGGGCCACAGATACGCAGTATTTT. Its translation is CASSQDDSSPGAGATDTQYF.

The chain employs TRBV5-4 and TRBJ2-3, with TRBD2 matching 8 bases. CDR3 length: 15 amino acids. Germline values: CDR1 SGHNT, CDR2 YYREEE (reference sequence). V was pared by 2 bases and J by 4 bases, with 6 bases of the junction left unmatched. CDR3 loop: CASSLPGGGPDTQYF. DNA of the CDR3: TGTGCCAGCAGCTTACCGGGGGGGGGCCCAGATACGCAGTATTTT.